The next 18 T cell receptor beta chains were all read from a single sample in a study of cytomegalovirus exposure and HLA in healthy donors. Data came from immunoSEQ multiplex PCR; TCRdb stores just in-frame clones and leaves some out. This sample has about 130,000 clones, with around 94% found just once. Material: PBMCs. The receptors derive from a young woman in good health and CMV-seronegative.

This rearrangement joins TRBV5-5 to TRBJ1-4; D gene ambiguous. CDR1 and CDR2 (germline): SGHKS, YYEKEE (reference sequence). The CDR3 is 18 residues long. V was clipped by 3 bases and J by 0 bases, with 18 bases between them. The CDR3 loop reads CASSSHGQQIATNEKLFF. The CDR3 region has the DNA TGTGCCAGCAGCTCACACGGCCAACAGATTGCAACTAATGAAAAACTGTTTTTT.

This clone was observed a handful of times. Other DNA sequences in this specimen translate into the identical CDR3. The J gene is TRBJ2-7, the V gene TRBV28, with D perhaps matching TRBD1 (6 bases). V shed 4 bases and J shed 4 bases, with 11 bases lying between them. The CDR3 is 13 amino acids. Germline V lookup: CDR1 MDHEN, CDR2 SYDVKM. The CDR3 protein is CASSSGQGYEQYF. The CDR3 bases are TGTGCCAGCAGTTCTGGGCAGGGGTACGAGCAGTACTTC.

The chain joins TRBV30 to TRBJ1-2, with a possible D match to TRBD1 (5 bases). The CDR3 has 13 amino acids. Germline V lookup: CDR1 GTSNPN, CDR2 SVGIG (reference sequence). V was trimmed by 1 base and J by 4 bases, leaving 10 bases between them. CDR3 protein: CAWSAGKAYGYTF. CDR3 in DNA: TGTGCCTGGAGTGCAGGGAAGGCCTATGGCTACACCTTC.

The rearrangement links TRBV7-6 to TRBJ1-5; 9 nucleotides agree with TRBD1. V trimming: 5 bases; J trimming: 6 bases; junction bases outside the gene matches: 5. Germline V gene lookup returns CDR1 SGHVS and CDR2 FNYEAQ. The CDR3 length is 14 residues. The CDR3: CASSVTGGGQPQHF. The CDR3 coding sequence is TGTGCCAGCAGCGTAACAGGGGGCGGTCAGCCCCAGCATTTT.

The CDR3 here is CSAEGRGANVLTF. The CDR3 DNA follows: TGCAGCGCCGAGGGCCGTGGGGCCAACGTCCTGACTTTC. This sequence joins TRBV29-1 and TRBJ2-6; maybe TRBD2 (5 bases). V was cut by 7 bases and J by 3 bases, with 10 bases left in between. The CDR3 has 13 residues. Germline V lookup: CDR1 SQVTM, CDR2 ANQGSEA.

As to this clone: Other DNA sequences within the sample encode an identical CDR3. The chain joins TRBV28 to TRBJ1-2, with 8 bases aligning to TRBD1. Germline assignment: CDR1 MDHEN and CDR2 SYDVKM. V lost 8 bases, J lost 4 bases, and 0 bases stayed unmatched. This CDR3 region has 11 residues. The CDR3 DNA is TGTGCCAGCGGGACAGGCTATGGCTACACCTTC. Protein sequence: CASGTGYGYTF.

The chain joins TRBV29-1 to TRBJ1-2; 8 bases align to TRBD1. The CDR3 is 12 amino acids. The germline gives CDR1 SQVTM, CDR2 ANQGSEA. V lost 7 bases, J lost 7 bases, and 8 bases stayed unmatched. For the CDR3, the DNA is TGCAGCGGCGGCGGACAGGGACTTGGCTACACCTTC. This codes for CSGGGQGLGYTF.

The chain combines TRBV5-4 with TRBJ1-1; no firm D call. Germline V gives CDR1 SGHNT, CDR2 YYREEE (reference sequence). This CDR3 comprises 14 residues. The germline V and J ends were trimmed by 4 bases and 5 bases, with 15 bases remaining between them. This chain's CDR3 is CASSLGLSGTEAFF. The CDR3 nucleotides read TGTGCCAGCAGCCTGGGCCTCAGCGGGACTGAAGCTTTCTTT.

The chain employs TRBV19 and TRBJ2-1; 13 nucleotides line up with TRBD2. V was pared by 1 base and J by 7 bases, with 10 bases of the junction left unmatched. Germline V gene data show CDR1 as LNHDA and CDR2 as SQIVND (reference sequence). This CDR3 contains 18 residues. The CDR3 DNA sequence: TGTGCCAGTAGTATAGCGACTAGCGGGGGGACCATGGGTAATGAGCAGTTCTTC. As protein: CASSIATSGGTMGNEQFF.

The chain has TRBV9 and TRBJ2-7; possible D gene TRBD1, 6 bases. Trimming pared 0 bases from V and 5 bases from J, leaving 24 bases between. CDR1 and CDR2 (germline): SGDLS, YYNGEE. The CDR3 contains 18 residues. DNA for the CDR3: TGTGCCAGCAGCGTAGGAGGGCTTTTTTCGGGACAAAGCAACGAGCAGTACTTC. Its protein is CASSVGGLFSGQSNEQYF.

The chain couples TRBV5-5 to TRBJ2-1, with D tentatively TRBD2 (5 bases). The CDR3 totals 15 residues. Germline loops: CDR1 SGHKS, CDR2 YYEKEE (reference sequence). The V end was cut by 2 bases, the J end by 7 bases, with 16 bases between. The CDR3 loop reads CASSFPGIRPNEQFF. CDR3 DNA: TGTGCCAGCAGCTTCCCGGGAATACGTCCGAATGAGCAGTTCTTC.

The gene calls are TRBV5-6 and TRBJ2-7, with TRBD2 matching over 10 bases. The CDR3 consists of 14 residues. The germline V gene has CDR1 SGHDT and CDR2 YYEEEE. J was trimmed by 2 bases and V by 4 bases; bases with no gene match: 3. The CDR3 is CASSPGLATYEQYF. CDR3 nucleotide sequence: TGTGCCAGCAGCCCGGGACTAGCGACCTACGAGCAGTACTTC.

This chain uses TRBV5-1 with TRBJ2-3, with 14 nucleotides matching TRBD2. The germline CDR1 and CDR2 sequences are SGHRS and YFSETQ. V lost 2 bases to trimming and J lost 1 base; unmatched junction nucleotides: 6. The CDR3 covers 18 residues. CDR3 residues: CASSFTPGLAGGTDTQYF. The CDR3 DNA follows: TGCGCCAGCAGCTTCACCCCGGGACTAGCGGGGGGCACAGATACGCAGTATTTT.

The chain carries TRBV4-1 and TRBJ2-7; a weak D match, TRBD2 (5 bases). The CDR3 loop spans 15 amino acids. Trimming pared 1 base from V and 2 bases from J, leaving 12 bases between. Germline lookup yields CDR1 MGHRA and CDR2 YSYEKL. The CDR3 DNA reads TGCGCCAGCAGCCAAGGGGCGGGTCCCACCTACGAGCAGTACTTC. This encodes CASSQGAGPTYEQYF.

The chain is built from TRBV30 and TRBJ1-5, with D unresolved. This CDR3 spans 14 amino acids. Germline V gene lookup returns CDR1 GTSNPN and CDR2 SVGIG (reference sequence). V was shortened by 2 bases and J by 8 bases, with 16 bases between the two germline ends. In nucleotides, the CDR3 is TGTGCCTGGAGTACTGCCGTCGGGGAGAAGCCCCAGCATTTT. Amino acids: CAWSTAVGEKPQHF.

The chain employs TRBV5-8 and TRBJ1-1, with 9 positions matching TRBD1. After removal of 5 bases from V and 5 bases from J, the junction contained 7 bases not matched to a gene. Looked up from germline, CDR1 is SGHTS and CDR2 is YDEGEE. This CDR3 spans 14 amino acids. This CDR3 is CASSVDRGGTEAFF. CDR3 in DNA: TGTGCCAGCAGTGTCGACAGGGGGGGGACTGAAGCTTTCTTT.

CDR3 residues: CASSPDVRDRVKHGYTF. The DNA of the CDR3 is TGTGCCAGCAGCCCGGACGTTCGGGACAGGGTAAAACATGGCTACACCTTC. The rearrangement uses TRBV5-4 and TRBJ1-2, with 9 bases lining up with TRBD1. The germline V gene encodes CDR1 SGHNT and CDR2 YYREEE (reference sequence). This CDR3 is built from 17 residues. V was clipped by 4 bases and J by 6 bases; unmatched bases: 16.

The CDR3: CASSRSGTSGDNEQFF. CDR3 bases: TGTGCCAGCAGTAGATCCGGGACTAGCGGGGACAATGAGCAGTTCTTC. This chain uses TRBV27 with TRBJ2-1; 13 nucleotides match TRBD2. From germline, CDR1 is MNHEY and CDR2 SMNVEV (reference sequence). V shed 5 bases, J shed 5 bases, and the junction held 6 bases outside the gene matches. This CDR3 has 16 amino acids.